This T cell receptor (beta chain) was profiled in a study of blood T cell repertoires in COVID-19. Whole-study context: Acute and convalescent COVID-19 samples came from the United States, Italy and Spain. T cells, B-cell-depleted T cells, or PBMCs supplied cDNA or gDNA.

Original processing methods: The authors estimated nucleated cell counts from reference gene primer amplification. Measured with immunoSEQ multiplex PCR; TCRdb has only the in-frame clones, and not every one. The V and J calls and clone size were taken over from that table, and D and trimming were inferred from the DNA. The sample lists around 120,000 clones; around 81% were seen once. CDR3 length: 17 residues. Germline trimming cut 2 bases from V and 3 bases from J; bases unmatched to any gene: 7. The germline V gene encodes CDR1 SGHTA and CDR2 FQGNSA. The V and J genes are TRBV7-2 and TRBJ2-1; 10 bases align to TRBD2. The material sequenced was peripheral blood. This TCR was recovered from a man in his 70s with acute or convalescent COVID-19. Here the CDR3 reads CASSLSLAGEIYNEQFF. The CDR3 region has the DNA TGTGCCAGCAGCTTATCCCTAGCGGGGGAAATCTACAATGAGCAGTTCTTC. The full variable domain, its missing parts supplied by reference TRBV7-2 and TRBJ2-1, is GAGVSQSPSNKVTEKGKDVELRCDPISGHTALYWYRQSLGQGLEFLIYFQGNSAPDKSGLPSDRFSAERTGGSVSTLTIQRTQQEDSAVYLCASSLSLAGEIYNEQFFGPGTRLTVL.